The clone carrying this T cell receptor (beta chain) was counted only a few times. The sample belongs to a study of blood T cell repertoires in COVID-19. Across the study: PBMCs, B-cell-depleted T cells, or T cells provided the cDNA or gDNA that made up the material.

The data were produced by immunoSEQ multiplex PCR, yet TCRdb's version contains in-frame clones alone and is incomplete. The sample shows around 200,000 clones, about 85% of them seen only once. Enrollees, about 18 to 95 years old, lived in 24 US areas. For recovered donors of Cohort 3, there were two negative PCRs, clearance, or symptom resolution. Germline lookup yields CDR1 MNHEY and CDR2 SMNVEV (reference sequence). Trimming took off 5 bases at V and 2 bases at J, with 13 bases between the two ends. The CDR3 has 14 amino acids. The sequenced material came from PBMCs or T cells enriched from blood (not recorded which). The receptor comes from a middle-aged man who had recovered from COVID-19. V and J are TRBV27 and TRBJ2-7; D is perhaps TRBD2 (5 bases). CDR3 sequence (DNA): TGTGCCAGCAGTCGCGCGGGTGTAGCCTACGAGCAGTACTTC. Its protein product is CASSRAGVAYEQYF.